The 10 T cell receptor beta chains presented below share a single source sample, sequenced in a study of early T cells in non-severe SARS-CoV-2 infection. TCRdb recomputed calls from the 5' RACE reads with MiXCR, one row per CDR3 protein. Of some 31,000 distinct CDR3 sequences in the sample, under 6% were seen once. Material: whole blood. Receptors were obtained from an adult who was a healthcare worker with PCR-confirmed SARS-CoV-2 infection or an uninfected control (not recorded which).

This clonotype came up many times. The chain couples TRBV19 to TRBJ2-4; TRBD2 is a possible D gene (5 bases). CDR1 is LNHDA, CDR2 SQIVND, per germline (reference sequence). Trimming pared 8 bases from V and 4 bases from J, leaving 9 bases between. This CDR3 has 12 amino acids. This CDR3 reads CASRGTKNIQYF. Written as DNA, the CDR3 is TGTGCCAGTCGGGGTACTAAAAACATTCAGTACTTC.

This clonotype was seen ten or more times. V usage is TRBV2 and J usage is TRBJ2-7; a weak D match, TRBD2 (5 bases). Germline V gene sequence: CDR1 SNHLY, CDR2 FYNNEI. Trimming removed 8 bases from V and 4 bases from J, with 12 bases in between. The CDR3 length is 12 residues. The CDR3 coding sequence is TGTGCCAGCGGAGGCCAGTATTACGAGCAGTACGTC. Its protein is CASGGQYYEQYV.

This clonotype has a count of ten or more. The CDR3 sequence: CASSLEVYRDRSGANVLTF. The CDR3 DNA follows: TGTGCCAGCAGCTTAGAGGTATACAGGGACCGGTCTGGGGCCAACGTCCTGACTTTC. V gene TRBV7-8 combines with J gene TRBJ2-6, with D maybe TRBD1 (6 bases). The germline CDR1 and CDR2 sequences are SGHVS and FQNEAQ. Trimming removed 1 base from V and 1 base from J, with 17 bases in between. The CDR3 loop spans 19 amino acids.

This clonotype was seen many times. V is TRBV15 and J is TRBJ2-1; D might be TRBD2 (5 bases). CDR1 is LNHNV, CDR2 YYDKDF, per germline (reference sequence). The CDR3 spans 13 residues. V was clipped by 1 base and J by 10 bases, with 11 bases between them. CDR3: CATSRVRGVEQFF. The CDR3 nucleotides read TGTGCCACCAGCAGAGTACGGGGTGTCGAGCAGTTCTTC.

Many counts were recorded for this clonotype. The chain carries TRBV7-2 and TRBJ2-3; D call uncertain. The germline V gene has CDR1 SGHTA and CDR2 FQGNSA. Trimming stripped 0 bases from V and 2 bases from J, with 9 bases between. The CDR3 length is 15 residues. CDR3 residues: CASSLAGPLTDTQYF. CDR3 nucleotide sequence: TGTGCCAGCAGCTTAGCGGGTCCACTCACAGATACGCAGTATTTT.

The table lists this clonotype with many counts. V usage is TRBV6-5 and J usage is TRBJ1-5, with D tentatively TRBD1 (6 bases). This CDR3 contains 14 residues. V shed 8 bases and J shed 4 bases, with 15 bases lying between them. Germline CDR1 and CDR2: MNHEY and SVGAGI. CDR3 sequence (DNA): TGTGCCAGCCGTTTTAGGGGGGAGAATCAGCCCCAGCATTTT. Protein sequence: CASRFRGENQPQHF.

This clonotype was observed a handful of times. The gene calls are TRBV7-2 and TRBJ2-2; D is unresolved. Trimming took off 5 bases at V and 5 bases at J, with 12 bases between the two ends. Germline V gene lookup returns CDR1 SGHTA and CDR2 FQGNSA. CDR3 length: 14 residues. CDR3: CASSVVRKTGELFF. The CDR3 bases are TGTGCCAGCAGCGTCGTCAGGAAGACCGGGGAGCTGTTTTTT.

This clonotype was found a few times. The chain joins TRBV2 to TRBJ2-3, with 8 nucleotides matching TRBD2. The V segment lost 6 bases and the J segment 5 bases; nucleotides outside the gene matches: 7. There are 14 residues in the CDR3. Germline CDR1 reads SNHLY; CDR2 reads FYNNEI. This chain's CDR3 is CASRRAGEVDTQYF. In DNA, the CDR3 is TGTGCCAGCAGGAGAGCGGGAGAGGTAGATACGCAGTATTTT.

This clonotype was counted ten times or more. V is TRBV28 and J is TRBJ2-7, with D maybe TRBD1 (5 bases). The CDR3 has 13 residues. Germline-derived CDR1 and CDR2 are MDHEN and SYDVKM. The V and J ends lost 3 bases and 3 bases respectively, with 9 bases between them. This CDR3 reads CASSFQGSYEQYF. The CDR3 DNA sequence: TGTGCCAGCAGTTTCCAGGGAAGCTACGAGCAGTACTTC.

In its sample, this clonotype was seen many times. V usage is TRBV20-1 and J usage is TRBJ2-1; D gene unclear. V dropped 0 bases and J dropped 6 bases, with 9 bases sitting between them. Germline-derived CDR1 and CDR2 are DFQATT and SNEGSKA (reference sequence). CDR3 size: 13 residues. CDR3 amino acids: CSARDPPTNEQFF. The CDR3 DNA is TGCAGTGCTAGAGACCCCCCCACCAATGAGCAGTTCTTC.